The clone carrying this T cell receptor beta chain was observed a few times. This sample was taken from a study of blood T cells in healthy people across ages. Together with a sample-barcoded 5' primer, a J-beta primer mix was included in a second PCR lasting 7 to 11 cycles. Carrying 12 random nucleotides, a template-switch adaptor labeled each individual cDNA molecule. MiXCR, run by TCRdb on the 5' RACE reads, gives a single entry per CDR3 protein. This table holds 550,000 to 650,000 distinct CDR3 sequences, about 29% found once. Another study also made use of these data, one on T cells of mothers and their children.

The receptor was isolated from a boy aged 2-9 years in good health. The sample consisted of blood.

CDR3 in amino acids: CASSLGWDRQETQYF. DNA for the CDR3: TGCGCCAGCAGCTTGGGGTGGGACCGTCAAGAGACCCAGTACTTC. The chain uses TRBV5-1 and TRBJ2-5; the D call may be TRBD1 or TRBD2 (5 bases each). The V end was cut by 0 bases, the J end by 2 bases, with 11 bases between. The CDR3 totals 15 residues. CDR1 and CDR2 (germline): SGHRS, YFSETQ.